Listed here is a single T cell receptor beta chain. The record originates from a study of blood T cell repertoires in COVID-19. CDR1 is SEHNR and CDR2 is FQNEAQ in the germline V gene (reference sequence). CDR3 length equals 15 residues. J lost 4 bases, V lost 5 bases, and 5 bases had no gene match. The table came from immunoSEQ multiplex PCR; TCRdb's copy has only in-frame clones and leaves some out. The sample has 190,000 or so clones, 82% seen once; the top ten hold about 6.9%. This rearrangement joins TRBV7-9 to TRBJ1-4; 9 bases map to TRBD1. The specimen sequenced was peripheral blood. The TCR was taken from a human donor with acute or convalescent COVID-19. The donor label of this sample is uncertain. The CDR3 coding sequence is TGTGCCAGCAGCATCGGACAGGGGAATAATGAAAAACTGTTTTTT. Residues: CASSIGQGNNEKLFF.